These 4 T cell receptor beta chains were sequenced from one sample in a study of PD-L1 blockade in urothelial cancer. Profiled with immunoSEQ multiplex PCR; TCRdb holds only in-frame clones, not every one. The sample records some 45,000 clones, around 89% being singletons. The sequenced sample was PBMCs, obtained around atezolizumab (anti-PD-L1) treatment. These receptors all stem from an elderly man with urothelial cancer.

V and J are TRBV6-5 and TRBJ1-3; D is perhaps TRBD1 (5 bases). V lost 0 bases and J lost 2, with 11 bases in between. Germline CDR1 reads MNHEY; CDR2 reads SVGAGI. This CDR3 is built from 16 residues. This CDR3 reads CASSYSQGTPGNTIYF. The CDR3 coding sequence is TGTGCCAGCAGTTACTCGCAGGGAACCCCTGGAAACACCATATATTTT.

This clone was detected only once. This sequence joins TRBV5-5 and TRBJ2-3; 8 bases fit TRBD2. Germline trimming cut 0 bases from V and 0 bases from J; bases unmatched to any gene: 3. This CDR3 has 16 residues. CDR1 is SGHKS, CDR2 YYEKEE, per germline (reference sequence). In DNA form, the CDR3 reads TGTGCCAGCAGCTTGGAACTAGCGGCTAGCACAGATACGCAGTATTTT. This gives the protein CASSLELAASTDTQYF.

This chain uses TRBV2 with TRBJ2-3; D is undetermined. The CDR3 extends over 13 amino acids. The germline gives CDR1 SNHLY, CDR2 FYNNEI. The germline V and J ends were trimmed by 4 bases and 6 bases, with 11 bases remaining between them. CDR3 region: CASSASSPDTQYF. CDR3 coding DNA: TGTGCCAGCAGTGCCTCAAGCCCCGATACGCAGTATTTT.

The chain uses TRBV27 and TRBJ2-3; 9 bases are shared with TRBD1. The J segment lost 3 bases and the V segment lost 6 bases, leaving 1 base of the junction unmatched. CDR3 length: 13 amino acids. The germline V gene encodes CDR1 MNHEY and CDR2 SMNVEV (reference sequence). CDR3 region: CASRTGGTDTQYF. The DNA of the CDR3 is TGTGCCAGCAGGACAGGGGGGACAGATACGCAGTATTTT.